These 25 T cell receptor beta chains came from one sample sequenced in a study of blood T cell repertoires in COVID-19. TCRdb's copy holds only in-frame clones and misses some; the assay was immunoSEQ multiplex PCR. The repertoire holds about 200,000 clones, with over 70% as singletons. What was sequenced was peripheral blood. The receptor set was obtained from a woman aged 70-85 years with acute or convalescent COVID-19.

This clone was picked up one time. The chain carries TRBV19 and TRBJ1-4; 10 bases map to TRBD1. The CDR3 covers 15 residues. Germline V gives CDR1 LNHDA, CDR2 SQIVND (reference sequence). Trimming cost V 3 bases and J 6 bases; bases outside gene matches: 4. The CDR3 region is CASSMAGTGDEKLFF. The CDR3 coding sequence is TGTGCCAGTAGTATGGCCGGGACAGGGGATGAAAAACTGTTTTTT.

This CDR3 is CATTGGSVGNTIYF. The DNA of the CDR3 is TGTGCCACCACAGGGGGCTCTGTCGGAAACACCATATATTTT. This sequence joins TRBV10-3 and TRBJ1-3; TRBD1 matches at 9 bases. This CDR3 spans 14 amino acids. The germline V gene encodes CDR1 ENHRY and CDR2 SYGVKD. V lost 10 bases to trimming and J lost 4 bases; unmatched junction nucleotides: 8.

The V gene is TRBV18, the J gene TRBJ1-2; the D gene is possibly TRBD1 (5 bases). Germline V lookup: CDR1 KGHSH, CDR2 LQKENI. The CDR3 is 13 residues long. V lost 3 bases and J 7 bases, leaving 12 bases between the germline ends. The CDR3 loop reads CASSPEGGAGYTF. CDR3 nucleotides: TGTGCCAGCTCACCGGAGGGAGGGGCTGGCTACACCTTC.

The chain joins TRBV7-9 to TRBJ1-5; D remains unclear. The germline V and J ends were trimmed by 1 base and 5 bases, with 6 bases remaining between them. Germline V gives CDR1 SEHNR, CDR2 FQNEAQ (reference sequence). This CDR3 comprises 13 residues. The CDR3 DNA sequence: TGTGCCAGCAGCTTAGAACAGTATCAGCCCCAGCATTTT. Protein product: CASSLEQYQPQHF. The variable domain in full, completed from reference TRBV7-9 and TRBJ1-5, reads DTGVSQNPRHKITKRGQNVTFRCDPISEHNRLYWYRQTLGQGPEFLTYFQNEAQLEKSRLLSDRFSAERPKGSFSTLEIQRTEQGDSAMYLCASSLEQYQPQHFGDGTRLSIL.

The genes are TRBV19 and TRBJ2-1; 10 positions match TRBD2. CDR3 size: 17 residues. V gave up 3 bases and J gave up 0 bases; unmatched junction bases: 5. CDR1 is LNHDA and CDR2 is SQIVND in the germline V gene (reference sequence). The CDR3 region has the DNA TGTGCCAGTAGTATCGGGACTAGCGTTAGCTCCTACAATGAGCAGTTCTTC. Amino acid sequence: CASSIGTSVSSYNEQFF. Full variable domain (rest looked up from reference TRBV19 and TRBJ2-1): DGGITQSPKYLFRKEGQNVTLSCEQNLNHDAMYWYRQDPGQGLRLIYYSQIVNDFQKGDIAEGYSVSREKKESFPLTVTSAQKNPTAFYLCASSIGTSVSSYNEQFFGPGTRLTVL.

The chain couples TRBV23-1 to TRBJ1-1, with D uncertain. TRBV23-1 is flagged as an ORF with uncertain function. This CDR3 comprises 17 residues. With 0 bases removed from V and 3 bases from J, the gap between germline ends came to 17 bases. CDR3 amino acids: CASSQSTLRAGDTEAFF. The CDR3 bases are TGCGCCAGCAGTCAATCAACCCTCCGGGCGGGTGACACTGAAGCTTTCTTT.

This clone was seen once. The chain couples TRBV19 to TRBJ1-5; the D gene is possibly TRBD1 (5 bases). The CDR3 spans 13 residues. The germline gives CDR1 LNHDA, CDR2 SQIVND (reference sequence). Between the trimmed V and J ends, which lost 5 bases and 5 bases, there was a span of 10 bases. The CDR3 DNA follows: TGTGCCAGTAGTCCCGACAGAGATCAGCCCCAGCATTTT. Its translation: CASSPDRDQPQHF. Variable domain in full (rest from reference TRBV19 and TRBJ1-5): DGGITQSPKYLFRKEGQNVTLSCEQNLNHDAMYWYRQDPGQGLRLIYYSQIVNDFQKGDIAEGYSVSREKKESFPLTVTSAQKNPTAFYLCASSPDRDQPQHFGDGTRLSIL.

The genes are TRBV27 and TRBJ1-1; TRBD1 aligns across 7 bases. The V segment lost 5 bases and the J segment 7 bases; nucleotides outside the gene matches: 10. The length of the CDR3 is 14 residues. Germline lookup yields CDR1 MNHEY and CDR2 SMNVEV (reference sequence). The CDR3 is CASSARPDRIEAFF. As DNA, the CDR3 is TGTGCCAGCAGTGCCAGACCGGACAGGATTGAAGCTTTCTTT.

The chain couples TRBV5-1 to TRBJ2-1, with 11 bases lining up with TRBD2. Germline trimming cut 0 bases from V and 8 bases from J; bases unmatched to any gene: 4. Looked up from germline, CDR1 is SGHRS and CDR2 is YFSETQ. The CDR3 extends over 15 amino acids. CDR3 amino acids: CASSLVIAGGDEQFF. The CDR3, as DNA: TGCGCCAGCAGCTTGGTCATAGCGGGAGGGGATGAGCAGTTCTTC.

The chain joins TRBV5-1 to TRBJ2-2, with no clear D. The CDR3 is 15 amino acids. Trimming removed 0 bases at V and 1 base at J, with 7 bases between. Germline values: CDR1 SGHRS, CDR2 YFSETQ. CDR3 in amino acids: CASSLEAGNTGELFF. CDR3 in DNA: TGCGCCAGCAGCTTGGAGGCAGGGAACACCGGGGAGCTGTTTTTT.

The chain recombines TRBV28 with TRBJ2-1; D is ambiguous. In germline, CDR1 is MDHEN, CDR2 SYDVKM. V lost 4 bases and J 4 bases, leaving 20 bases between the germline ends. The CDR3 has 17 residues. CDR3 residues: CASSSPTAASPYNEQFF. CDR3 coding DNA: TGTGCCAGCAGTTCCCCTACGGCGGCGAGTCCTTACAATGAGCAGTTCTTC.

V and J are TRBV5-6 and TRBJ1-4; possibly TRBD1 for D (5 bases). Trimming removed 0 bases from V and 5 bases from J, with 8 bases in between. The CDR3 totals 14 residues. Germline V gene sequence: CDR1 SGHDT, CDR2 YYEEEE. The CDR3 region is CASSLGTPNEKLFF. In DNA form, the CDR3 reads TGTGCCAGCAGCTTGGGGACACCAAATGAAAAACTGTTTTTT.

V gene TRBV2 combines with J gene TRBJ1-2; 8 bases are shared with TRBD1. CDR3 length equals 14 residues. Trimming removed 1 base from V and 8 bases from J; junction bases left unmatched: 6. Per the germline V gene, CDR1 is SNHLY and CDR2 is FYNNEI. In nucleotides, the CDR3 is TGTGCCAGCAGTGAAGGACAGGGGCAGGGGGGCTACACCTTC. This translates into CASSEGQGQGGYTF.

V and J are TRBV28 and TRBJ2-2; 7 bases align to TRBD1. Trimming at V came to 6 bases and at J to 3 bases, leaving 7 bases not matched to a gene. CDR3 length: 15 residues. The germline gives CDR1 MDHEN, CDR2 SYDVKM. The CDR3 DNA follows: TGTGCCAGCAGAACAGGGGTCATTGACACCGGGGAGCTGTTTTTT. As protein: CASRTGVIDTGELFF.

The rearrangement links TRBV28 to TRBJ1-1, with 7 positions matching TRBD1. With 7 bases clipped from V and 3 bases from J, the junction kept 5 bases outside the gene matches. This CDR3 has 13 amino acids. Germline loops: CDR1 MDHEN, CDR2 SYDVKM. In DNA, the CDR3 is TGTGCCAGCATCAGGGGGTCGGACACTGAAGCTTTCTTT. Translation gives CASIRGSDTEAFF.

The J gene is TRBJ2-7, the V gene TRBV27; D ambiguous. The CDR3 has 13 amino acids. CDR1 and CDR2 (germline): MNHEY, SMNVEV (reference sequence). V was shortened by 2 bases and J by 2 bases, with 7 bases between the two germline ends. As DNA, the CDR3 is TGTGCCAGCAGTTTAAGGCGGACCTACGAGCAGTACTTC. Its protein product is CASSLRRTYEQYF.

This chain connects TRBV28 to TRBJ2-3; 7 bases are shared with TRBD2. The CDR3 is made up of 16 amino acids. Germline V gene data show CDR1 as MDHEN and CDR2 as SYDVKM. J gave up 1 base and V 6 bases, and 10 bases lay outside the gene matches. The CDR3 region is CASSPTGTIRTDTQYF. The CDR3 DNA reads TGTGCCAGCAGCCCAACCGGGACTATACGCACAGATACGCAGTATTTT.

The CDR3 region is CASRRQGLGLDEQYF. CDR3 DNA: TGTGCCAGCAGACGACAGGGCCTGGGCCTGGACGAGCAGTACTTC. The rearrangement links TRBV5-4 to TRBJ2-7, with 7 positions matching TRBD1. The trim removed 5 bases at V and 5 bases at J, leaving 13 bases unmatched. CDR3 length equals 15 residues. Looked up from germline, CDR1 is SGHNT and CDR2 is YYREEE (reference sequence).

The table lists this clone with a few counts. The gene calls are TRBV15 and TRBJ1-5, with D possibly being TRBD1 (5 bases). This CDR3 is built from 16 residues. Trimming left V 0 bases short and J 4 bases short, with 13 bases between. CDR1 is LNHNV and CDR2 is YYDKDF in the germline V gene (reference sequence). The CDR3 DNA follows: TGTGCCACCAGCAGAGACCGGTCGGGGGGTAATCAGCCCCAGCATTTT. This gives the protein CATSRDRSGGNQPQHF.

This chain connects TRBV7-3 to TRBJ2-2; D remains ambiguous. The germline V gene has CDR1 SGHTA and CDR2 FQGTGA. CDR3 length: 14 amino acids. V gave up 5 bases and J gave up 3 bases, with 10 bases separating them. Here the CDR3 DNA reads TGTGCCAGCAGCGCAATCCAGTACACCGGGGAGCTGTTTTTT. It is translated as CASSAIQYTGELFF.

This chain uses TRBV7-2 with TRBJ2-7, with 10 positions matching TRBD1. Trimming removed 7 bases from V and 2 bases from J; junction bases left unmatched: 8. Germline CDR1 reads SGHTA; CDR2 reads FQGNSA. The CDR3 sequence is 15 residues long. Here the CDR3 reads CASILGQGVTYEQYF. The CDR3, as DNA: TGTGCCAGCATCCTCGGACAGGGGGTGACCTACGAGCAGTACTTC.

The chain links TRBV24-1 to TRBJ2-1; TRBD2 aligns across 12 bases. J gave up 4 bases and V 4 bases, and 4 bases lay outside the gene matches. CDR3 length: 16 residues. The germline gives CDR1 KGHDR, CDR2 SFDVKD. This CDR3 is CATSETSGSSYNEQFF. Written as DNA, the CDR3 is TGTGCCACCAGTGAGACTAGCGGGAGTTCTTACAATGAGCAGTTCTTC.

The rearrangement joins TRBV3-1 (or the pseudogene TRBV3-2) to TRBJ2-3; D remains unclear. Germline-derived CDR1 and CDR2 are LGHDT and YNNKEL (reference sequence). The CDR3 runs 15 residues. V was cut by 3 bases and J by 0 bases, with 10 bases left in between. The DNA of the CDR3 is TGTGCCAGCAGCCAGGGCCGGCCTAGCACAGATACGCAGTATTTT. Translating gives CASSQGRPSTDTQYF.

The gene calls are TRBV9 and TRBJ1-1; the match to TRBD1 covers 7 bases. Germline V gene lookup returns CDR1 SGDLS and CDR2 YYNGEE. J gave up 3 bases and V 2 bases, and 1 base lay outside the gene matches. The CDR3 runs 13 residues. CDR3 loop: CASSVQGDTEAFF. The CDR3 DNA sequence: TGTGCCAGCAGCGTTCAGGGGGACACTGAAGCTTTCTTT.

The V gene is TRBV5-1, the J gene TRBJ2-3; no clear D gene. This CDR3 is built from 12 residues. Trimming shortened V by 3 bases and J by 3 bases, and 5 bases separated the two germline ends. Germline CDR1 is SGHRS and CDR2 is YFSETQ. In nucleotides, the CDR3 is TGCGCCAGCAGCTCGGAGACAGATACGCAGTATTTT. Its translation is CASSSETDTQYF.